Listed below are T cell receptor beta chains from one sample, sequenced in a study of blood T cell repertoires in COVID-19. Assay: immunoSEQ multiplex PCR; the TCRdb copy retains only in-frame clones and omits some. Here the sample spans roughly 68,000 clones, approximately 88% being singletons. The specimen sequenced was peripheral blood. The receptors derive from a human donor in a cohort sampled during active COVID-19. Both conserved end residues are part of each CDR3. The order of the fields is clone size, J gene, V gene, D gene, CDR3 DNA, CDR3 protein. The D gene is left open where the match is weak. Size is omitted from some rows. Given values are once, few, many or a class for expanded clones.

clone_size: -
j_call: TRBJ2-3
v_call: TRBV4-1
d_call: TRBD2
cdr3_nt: TGCGCCAGCAGCCAGGGACTAGCGGAACGGGATACGCAGTATTTT
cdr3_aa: CASSQGLAERDTQYF

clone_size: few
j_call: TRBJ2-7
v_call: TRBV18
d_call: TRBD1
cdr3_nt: TGTGCCAGCTCACCTCTTGGTCCGGGACAGGGCTCCTACGAGCAGTACTTC
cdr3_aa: CASSPLGPGQGSYEQYF

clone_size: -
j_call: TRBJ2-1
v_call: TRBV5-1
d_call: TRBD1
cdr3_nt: TGCGCCAGCAGCGGACCGGGACAGGGTTCCTACAATGAGCAGTTCTTC
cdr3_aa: CASSGPGQGSYNEQFF

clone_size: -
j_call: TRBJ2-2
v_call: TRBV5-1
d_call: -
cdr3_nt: TGCGCCAGCAGCTTGGTGCCCGGGGCGAACACCGGGGAGCTGTTTTTT
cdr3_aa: CASSLVPGANTGELFF

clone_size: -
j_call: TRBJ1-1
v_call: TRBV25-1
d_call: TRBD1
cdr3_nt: TGTGCCAGCCTCAAAGGGGGCCAAAACACTGAAGCTTTCTTT
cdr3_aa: CASLKGGQNTEAFF

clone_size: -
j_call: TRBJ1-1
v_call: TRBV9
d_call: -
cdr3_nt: TGTGCCAGCAGCCCACCCCAGGGAACCGGCGGGGGCAACACTGAAGCTTTCTTT
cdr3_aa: CASSPPQGTGGGNTEAFF

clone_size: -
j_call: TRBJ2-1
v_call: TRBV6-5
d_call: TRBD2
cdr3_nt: TGTGCCAGCAAACAACTAGCGGGGGGGCTCGGTGAGCAGTTCTTC
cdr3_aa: CASKQLAGGLGEQFF

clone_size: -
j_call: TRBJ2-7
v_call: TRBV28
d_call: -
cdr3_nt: TGTGCCAGCAGTCTGAGCTCCTACGAGCAGTACTTC
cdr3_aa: CASSLSSYEQYF

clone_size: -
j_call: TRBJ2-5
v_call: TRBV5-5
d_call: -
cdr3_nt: TGTGCCAGCAGCTTGGGCGGGGACGAGACCCAGTACTTC
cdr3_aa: CASSLGGDETQYF

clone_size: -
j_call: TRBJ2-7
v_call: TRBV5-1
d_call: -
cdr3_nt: TGCGCCAGCAGCTTGGACGGGGGGCCGGGCGAGCAGTACTTC
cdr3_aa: CASSLDGGPGEQYF

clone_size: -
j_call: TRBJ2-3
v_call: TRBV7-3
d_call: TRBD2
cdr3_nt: TGTGCCAGCAGCCCAGGGCCCCTTAGCGGGGGGGCCAGATCAGATACGCAGTATTTT
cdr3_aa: CASSPGPLSGGARSDTQYF

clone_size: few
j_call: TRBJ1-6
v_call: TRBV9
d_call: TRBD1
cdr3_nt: TGTGCCAGCAGCCCGGGGGACAGGGGAGGTTCACCCCTCCACTTT
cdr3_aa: CASSPGDRGGSPLHF

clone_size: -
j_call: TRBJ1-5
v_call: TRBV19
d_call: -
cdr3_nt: TGTGCCACCTCCATCGGAGGGGATCAGCCCCAGCATTTT
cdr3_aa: CATSIGGDQPQHF

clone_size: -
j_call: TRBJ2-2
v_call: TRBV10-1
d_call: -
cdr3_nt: TGCGCCAGCAGTGGACCCATAACACCGGGGAAGAGGTTTTTT
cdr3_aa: CASSGPITPGKRFF

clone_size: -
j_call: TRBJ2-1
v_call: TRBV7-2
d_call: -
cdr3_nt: TGTGCCAGCAATACTGAACTGAACTCCTACAATGAGCAGTTCTTC
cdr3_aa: CASNTELNSYNEQFF

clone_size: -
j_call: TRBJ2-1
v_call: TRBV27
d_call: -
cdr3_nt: TGTGCCACCACCCCCGGGACGGGGGGCGAGCAGTTCTTC
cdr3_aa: CATTPGTGGEQFF

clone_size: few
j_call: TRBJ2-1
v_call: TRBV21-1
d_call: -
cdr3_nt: TGTGCCAGCAGCAAAGTGGCTAGCGACAATGAGCAGTTCTTC
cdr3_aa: CASSKVASDNEQFF

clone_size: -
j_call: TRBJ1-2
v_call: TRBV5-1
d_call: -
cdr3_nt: TGCGCCAGCAGCTTGGACCCTACCGGGATCTATGGCTACACCTTC
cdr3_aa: CASSLDPTGIYGYTF

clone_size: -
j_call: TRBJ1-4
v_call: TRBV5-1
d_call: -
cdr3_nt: TGCGCCAGCAGCTTAACAACCCCCGATGAAAAACTGTTTTTT
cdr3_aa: CASSLTTPDEKLFF

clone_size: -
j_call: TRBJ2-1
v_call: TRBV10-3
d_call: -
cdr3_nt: TGTGCCATCATGGACAGCAATGAGCAGTTCTTC
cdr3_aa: CAIMDSNEQFF

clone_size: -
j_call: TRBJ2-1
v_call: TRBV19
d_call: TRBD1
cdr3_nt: TGTGCCAGTAGTCTCGGGACAGGGGTCGATGAGCAGTTCTTC
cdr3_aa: CASSLGTGVDEQFF

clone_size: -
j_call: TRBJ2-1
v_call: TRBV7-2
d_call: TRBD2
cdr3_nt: TGTGCCAGCAGCCCAAGGCCGGGACTAACCTACAATGAGCAGTTCTTC
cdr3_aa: CASSPRPGLTYNEQFF

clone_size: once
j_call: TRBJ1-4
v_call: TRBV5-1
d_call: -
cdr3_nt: TGCGCCAGCAGCGTCGTAGGGCGGGGTGAAAAACTGTTTTTT
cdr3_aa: CASSVVGRGEKLFF

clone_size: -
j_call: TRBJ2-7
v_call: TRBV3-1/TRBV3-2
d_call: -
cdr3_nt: TGTGCCAGCAGCCAAGCCCCCGGGAGTCGGTACGAGCAGTACTTC
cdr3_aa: CASSQAPGSRYEQYF

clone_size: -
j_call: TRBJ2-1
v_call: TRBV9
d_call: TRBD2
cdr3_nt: TGTGCCAGCAGCCCAGAGCTAGCGGACAATGAGCAGTTCTTC
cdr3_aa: CASSPELADNEQFF

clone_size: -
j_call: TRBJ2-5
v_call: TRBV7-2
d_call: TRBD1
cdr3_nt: TGTGCCAGCAGCCGCGACAGGGTATCGTGGGAGACCCAGTACTTC
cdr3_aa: CASSRDRVSWETQYF

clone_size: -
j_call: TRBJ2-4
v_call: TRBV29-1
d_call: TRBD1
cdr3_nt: TGCAGCGTTAACCTCGGCAGGGACAGGGAAAATAACATTCAGTACTTC
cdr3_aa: CSVNLGRDRENNIQYF

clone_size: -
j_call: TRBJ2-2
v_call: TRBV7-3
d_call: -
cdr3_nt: TGTGCCAGCAGCCCTAGGGGAGGAGCAGCAAGTACCGGGGAGCTGTTTTTT
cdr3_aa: CASSPRGGAASTGELFF

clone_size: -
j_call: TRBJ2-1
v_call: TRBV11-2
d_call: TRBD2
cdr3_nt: TGTGCCAGCAGCTTAGGAATAGCGGGGGGCCGGAGCTCCTACAATGAGCAGTTCTTC
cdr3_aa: CASSLGIAGGRSSYNEQFF

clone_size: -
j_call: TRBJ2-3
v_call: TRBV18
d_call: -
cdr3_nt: TGTGCCAGCTCACCATACATCCCGGGAACTAGCACAGATACGCAGTATTTT
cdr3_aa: CASSPYIPGTSTDTQYF

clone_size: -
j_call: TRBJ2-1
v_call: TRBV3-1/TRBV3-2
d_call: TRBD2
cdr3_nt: TGTGCCAGCAGCCCTAGGGCGGGAGTGGGAAATGAGCAGTTCTTC
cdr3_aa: CASSPRAGVGNEQFF

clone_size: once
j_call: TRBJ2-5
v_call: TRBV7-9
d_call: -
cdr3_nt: TGTGCCAGCAGCTCCATGGGCGAACGAGAGACCCAGTACTTC
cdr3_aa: CASSSMGERETQYF

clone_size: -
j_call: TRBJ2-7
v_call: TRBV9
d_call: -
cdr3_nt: TGTGCCAGCAGCGTAGCATTGGACGAGGGCTACGAGCAGTACTTC
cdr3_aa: CASSVALDEGYEQYF

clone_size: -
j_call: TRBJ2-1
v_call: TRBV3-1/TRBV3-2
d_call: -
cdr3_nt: TGTGCCAGCTCCTATAGCGGAGGGTCCTACAATGAGCAGTTCTTC
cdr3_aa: CASSYSGGSYNEQFF

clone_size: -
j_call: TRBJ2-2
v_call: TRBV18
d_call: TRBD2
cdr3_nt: TGTGCCAGCTCACCCTCCGGGCTAGCGGGACTCAATACCGGGGAGCTGTTTTTT
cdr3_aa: CASSPSGLAGLNTGELFF

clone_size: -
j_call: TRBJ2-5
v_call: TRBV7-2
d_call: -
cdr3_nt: TGTGCCAGCAGCTTAACGCGAGAGACCCAGTACTTC
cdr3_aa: CASSLTRETQYF

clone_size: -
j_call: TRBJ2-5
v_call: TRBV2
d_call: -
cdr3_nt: TGTGCCAGCAGTGATCTGGGGGCGAAAGAGACCCAGTACTTC
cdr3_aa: CASSDLGAKETQYF

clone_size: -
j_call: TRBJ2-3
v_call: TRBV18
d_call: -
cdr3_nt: TGTGCCAGCTCACCTGGTTACAGACCCACAGATACGCAGTATTTT
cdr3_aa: CASSPGYRPTDTQYF

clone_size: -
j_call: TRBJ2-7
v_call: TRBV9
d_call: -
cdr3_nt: TGTGCCAGCAGCGTAGCACTTTGGTCAGAGCAGTACTTC
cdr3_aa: CASSVALWSEQYF

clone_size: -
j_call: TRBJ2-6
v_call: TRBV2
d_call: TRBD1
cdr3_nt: TGTGCCAGCAGTGTGGGACAGGTCTCTGGGGCCAACGTCCTGACTTTC
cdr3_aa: CASSVGQVSGANVLTF

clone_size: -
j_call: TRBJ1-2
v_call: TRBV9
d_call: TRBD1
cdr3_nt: TGTGCCAGCAGCCTATTGAGCGGGACAGGGGTGGGCTACACCTTC
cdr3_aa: CASSLLSGTGVGYTF

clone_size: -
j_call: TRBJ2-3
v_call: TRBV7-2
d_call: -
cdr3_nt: TGTGCCAGCAGCCCGAGGGGGGGCGGAGGACGCTATACGCAGTATTTT
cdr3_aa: CASSPRGGGGRYTQYF

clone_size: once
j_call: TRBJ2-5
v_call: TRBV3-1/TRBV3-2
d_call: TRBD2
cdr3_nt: TGTGCCAGCAGCCCCGAGCCTAGCGGGGGTTTCGGGACCCAGTACTTC
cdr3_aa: CASSPEPSGGFGTQYF

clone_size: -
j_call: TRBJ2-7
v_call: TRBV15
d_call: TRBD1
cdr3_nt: TGTGCCACCAGCCCCGGGACAGGGGCATACGAGCAGTACTTC
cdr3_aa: CATSPGTGAYEQYF

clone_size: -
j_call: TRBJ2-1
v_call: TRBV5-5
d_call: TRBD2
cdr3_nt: TGTGCCAGCAGCTGGCGCAACCGGGTCGGGACTAGGGCCAATGAGCAGTTCTTC
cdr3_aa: CASSWRNRVGTRANEQFF

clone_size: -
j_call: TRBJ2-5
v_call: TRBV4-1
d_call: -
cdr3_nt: TGCGCCAGCAGCCAACCCCCAGCGGGAGAGACCCAGTACTTC
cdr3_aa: CASSQPPAGETQYF

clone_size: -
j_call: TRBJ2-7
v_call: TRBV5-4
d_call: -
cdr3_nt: TGTGCCAGCAGCTTGGCCAGCTACGAGCAGTACTTC
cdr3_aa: CASSLASYEQYF

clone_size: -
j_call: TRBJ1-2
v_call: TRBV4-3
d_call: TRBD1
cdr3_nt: TGCGCCAGCAGGCGACAGGGGGCGGCCTATGGCTACACCTTC
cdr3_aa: CASRRQGAAYGYTF

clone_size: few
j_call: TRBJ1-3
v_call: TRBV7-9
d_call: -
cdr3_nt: TGTGCCAGCAGCCCCCTCGGGGGCTCTGGAAACACCATATATTTT
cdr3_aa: CASSPLGGSGNTIYF

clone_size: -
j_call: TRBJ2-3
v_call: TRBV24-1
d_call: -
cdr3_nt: TGTGCCACCAGTGACCCGAGCACAGATACGCAGTATTTT
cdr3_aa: CATSDPSTDTQYF